A single sample is the source of the 10 T cell receptor beta chains below, sequenced in a study of shared clonotypes between healthy human individuals. Sequencing was performed with immunoSEQ multiplex PCR; in TCRdb, only in-frame clones are kept and a portion is missing. The table lists more than 1,200,000 clones, approximately 98.5% of them singletons. Sequenced sample: naive CD4+ T cells sorted from blood. Subset in this sample: CD45RA+ positively selected. The receptors shown here come from a man younger than 40 in good health.

The chain is built from TRBV7-6 and TRBJ2-1; D gene unclear. Germline lookup yields CDR1 SGHVS and CDR2 FNYEAQ. V was pared by 4 bases and J by 7 bases, with 14 bases between. The CDR3 covers 14 residues. CDR3 region: CASSSAAMENEQFF. Here the CDR3 DNA reads TGTGCCAGCAGCTCCGCCGCCATGGAAAATGAGCAGTTCTTC.

The V call is TRBV19, the J call TRBJ2-3, with a tentative D call TRBD2 (7 bases). This CDR3 is 15 amino acids long. Germline V gene lookup returns CDR1 LNHDA and CDR2 SQIVND (reference sequence). Deletions cut 7 bases from V and 0 bases from J, with 14 bases between. The CDR3 here is CASTNRGGSTDTQYF. In DNA, the CDR3 is TGTGCCAGTACTAATAGGGGGGGAAGCACAGATACGCAGTATTTT.

The V and J genes are TRBV27 and TRBJ1-4; no clear D gene. Trimming cost V 6 bases and J 8 bases, with 19 bases left between them. Germline CDR1 reads MNHEY; CDR2 reads SMNVEV (reference sequence). The CDR3 spans 15 residues. The CDR3 spells CASSRTDGRLEKLFF. CDR3 DNA sequence: TGTGCCAGCAGCCGAACTGACGGTCGTCTGGAAAAACTGTTTTTT.

The chain is built from TRBV5-4 and TRBJ2-1, with TRBD2 identical over 8 bases. The trim removed 4 bases at V and 7 bases at J, leaving 10 bases unmatched. The CDR3 spans 15 residues. Germline loops: CDR1 SGHNT, CDR2 YYREEE (reference sequence). CDR3 DNA sequence: TGTGCCAGCAGCAAAAGCGGGAGTGAGGGAAATGAGCAGTTCTTC. Its protein product is CASSKSGSEGNEQFF.

V is TRBV5-4 and J is TRBJ2-1, with 8 bases that match TRBD2. The CDR3 consists of 17 residues. The V and J ends lost 1 base and 7 bases, in that order; junction bases with no gene match: 13. CDR1 is SGHNT, CDR2 YYREEE, per germline (reference sequence). CDR3: CASSLFSGRIRLNEQFF. The CDR3 nucleotides are TGTGCCAGCAGCTTGTTCAGCGGGAGAATCCGGTTGAATGAGCAGTTCTTC.

The V call is TRBV6-6, the J call TRBJ1-5, with unresolved D. This CDR3 spans 13 amino acids. V was shortened by 2 bases and J by 7 bases, with 9 bases between the two germline ends. The germline V gene has CDR1 MNHNY and CDR2 SVGAGI (reference sequence). The CDR3: CASSYPVLQPQHF. The CDR3 DNA is TGTGCCAGCAGTTACCCGGTGTTACAGCCCCAGCATTTT.

Details on this clone: Additional DNA sequences in this sample encode the identical CDR3. The chain has TRBV11-2 and TRBJ2-7; D may correspond to TRBD1 or TRBD2 (7 bases each). The CDR3 runs 14 residues. Per the germline V gene, CDR1 is SGHAT and CDR2 is FQNNGV. Trimming cost V 1 base and J 5 bases, with 12 bases left between them. The CDR3 DNA reads as TGTGCCAGCAGCTTAGTAGCAGGGGGGGACGAGCAGTACTTC. It codes for CASSLVAGGDEQYF. Full variable domain (rest looked up from reference TRBV11-2 and TRBJ2-7): EAGVAQSPRYKIIEKRQSVAFWCNPISGHATLYWYQQILGQGPKLLIQFQNNGVVDDSQLPKDRFSAERLKGVDSTLKIQPAKLEDSAVYLCASSLVAGGDEQYFGPGTRLTVT.

The J gene is TRBJ2-1, the V gene TRBV7-8; tentative D call: TRBD1 (6 bases). Germline lookup yields CDR1 SGHVS and CDR2 FQNEAQ. The ends were cut back, 3 bases at V and 5 bases at J, with 20 bases in the middle. This CDR3 is built from 17 residues. The CDR3 DNA follows: TGTGCCAGCAGCTTCATTATCCGGGACATCACCGACAATGAGCAGTTCTTC. This encodes CASSFIIRDITDNEQFF.

The chain is built from TRBV27 and TRBJ2-7, with 7 bases aligning to TRBD1. The CDR3 spans 17 residues. CDR1 is MNHEY and CDR2 is SMNVEV in the germline V gene (reference sequence). Trimming cost V 6 bases and J 2 bases; bases outside gene matches: 16. The CDR3 is CASSQRLTGASPYEQYF. The CDR3 bases are TGTGCCAGCAGCCAGAGACTAACAGGGGCCTCCCCCTACGAGCAGTACTTC.

The gene calls are TRBV28 and TRBJ1-4, with TRBD1 identical over 8 bases. Germline V gene sequence: CDR1 MDHEN, CDR2 SYDVKM. The V gene end was trimmed by 6 bases and the J gene end by 8 bases; junction bases not matched to a gene: 14. The CDR3 runs 16 residues. The CDR3 DNA is TGTGCCAGCAGCCAGGTCACACCGGGACAGGTCGAAAAACTGTTTTTT. Translating gives CASSQVTPGQVEKLFF.